A selection of T cell receptor beta chains follows, all from one sample in a study of blood T cell repertoires in COVID-19. Profiled with immunoSEQ multiplex PCR; TCRdb holds only in-frame clones, not every one. The sample contains over 150,000 clones, 91% of which appear only once. The sequencing sample was made of peripheral blood. The receptors were sampled from a man aged 50 to 59 with acute or convalescent COVID-19. CDR3s include the opening cysteine and the closing phenylalanine or tryptophan. The order of the fields is V gene, clone size, J gene, D gene, CDR3 DNA, CDR3 protein. D genes are given only for firm matches. Only some rows state a clone size, as once, few, many or a class for expanded clones.

>TRBV2|-|TRBJ1-5|-
TGTGCCAGCAGACCCGACAGTTATAGCAATCAGCCCCAGCATTTT
CASRPDSYSNQPQHF
>TRBV2|-|TRBJ2-5|TRBD1
TGTGCCAGCAGGGGGACAGGGGGCGGGGAGACCCAGTACTTC
CASRGTGGGETQYF
>TRBV27|-|TRBJ2-1|-
TGTGCCAGCAGTTTACCGGGGTCCTACAATGAGCAGTTCTTC
CASSLPGSYNEQFF
>TRBV24-1|-|TRBJ1-6|-
TGTGCCACCAGTGATGGTCAGGGATGGAATTCACCCCTCCACTTT
CATSDGQGWNSPLHF
>TRBV12-3/TRBV12-4|-|TRBJ2-1|-
TGTGCCAGCAGTGAGTACAATGAGCAGTTCTTC
CASSEYNEQFF
>TRBV12-3/TRBV12-4|once|TRBJ2-5|-
TGTGCCAGCAGATTCACAGGAGCGGAGACCCAGTACTTC
CASRFTGAETQYF
>TRBV5-5|-|TRBJ2-2|-
TGTGCCAGCAGCCTGGGGGCAGGGGCCAGCACCGGGGAGCTGTTTTTT
CASSLGAGASTGELFF
>TRBV10-3|-|TRBJ2-1|-
TGTGCCATCACCGGGACCACGGAGGGTGAGCAGTTCTTC
CAITGTTEGEQFF
>TRBV27|-|TRBJ2-7|TRBD1
TGTGCCAGCAGGCCGGGACAGGTCTCCTACGAGCAGTACTTC
CASRPGQVSYEQYF
>TRBV27|-|TRBJ2-5|-
TGTGCCAGCGGCCGACAAGATTCCCAAGAGACCCAGTACTTC
CASGRQDSQETQYF
>TRBV25-1|-|TRBJ2-2|-
TGTGCCAGCAGTGAGACAGCGAACACCGGGGAGCTGTTTTTT
CASSETANTGELFF
>TRBV27|-|TRBJ2-2|TRBD2
TGTGCCAGCAGTTTCGGAGCTAGCGGAGACGCGAACACCGGGGAGCTGTTTTTT
CASSFGASGDANTGELFF
>TRBV2|-|TRBJ1-5|-
TGTGCCAGCAGTGAAGCGGGGGGAAGGAATCAGCCCCAGCATTTT
CASSEAGGRNQPQHF
>TRBV30|-|TRBJ2-1|-
TGTGCCTGGAGGAGAGGCCCAAGCTCCTACAATGAGCAGTTCTTC
CAWRRGPSSYNEQFF
>TRBV12-5|once|TRBJ1-3|-
TGTGCTAGTGGCTGGGACTCGCGACATCCCGCGTTT
CASGWDSRHPAF
>TRBV19|-|TRBJ1-2|-
TGTGCCAGTAGTTCTCGGACAGCCTCTAACTATGGCTACACCTTC
CASSSRTASNYGYTF
>TRBV11-2|-|TRBJ2-1|-
TGTGCCAGCAGCCCCAGACTAGTATCCTACAATGAGCAGTTCTTC
CASSPRLVSYNEQFF
>TRBV5-8|-|TRBJ1-1|TRBD1
TGTGCCAGCAGCTTGGGAAACAGGGGCGCTAACACTGAAGCTTTCTTT
CASSLGNRGANTEAFF